The TCR beta chain under discussion was sequenced for a study of blood T cell repertoires in COVID-19 (dated by TCRdb to the early 2020s). The study in broad terms: The collaborator samples originated in the United States, Italy and Spain and spanned the acute and convalescent phases of COVID-19. The prospective study material was composed of cDNA or gDNA derived from T cells, B-cell-depleted T cells, or PBMCs. A freely available public database, intended as a resource for researchers studying the immune response to SARS-CoV-2, is where the repertoires were released. The samples were drawn from the first 160 participants of the ongoing ImmuneRACE study and from 950 to 1,500 subjects provided by 6 global collaborators. The sample metadata nearly always contained a de-identified subject ID, COVID-19 status, age in years and sex. Where available, HLA class I and class II types were taken from metadata supplied by the sample provider and were not determined by assay-based typing. Subjects who had been exposed to COVID-19, were actively infected with it, or had recovered from it provided the deeply sampled blood TCRbeta repertoires that made up the dataset. Broader findings and caveats from the paper: How much clinical and demographic metadata was included differed by source and by participant, and the metadata was provided uncurated.

TCRbeta CDR3 regions were amplified from genomic DNA by means of the immunoSEQ Assay, a bias-controlled multiplex PCR. Processing in the source paper ran as follows. The number of nucleated cells in each sample was estimated from the amplification of reference gene primers within the assay. To quantify the absolute abundance of each unique TCRbeta CDR3 rearrangement, sequence reads were collapsed and filtered. For each sample, productive Simpson clonality was calculated as the square root of Simpson's diversity index over productive rearrangements. Sourced from immuneACCESS, this table was stored by TCRdb with only in-frame sequences that have V and J called. A share of the clones is absent; for the studies checked, an unresolved V gene accounts for under half, and the remainder has no known explanation. That table gives V, J and clone size, and the DNA gave D and trimming. The sample yields about 150,000 clones; just over 85% were counted once. 2.5% to 4% of the sample is in the top ten clones.

With respect to this clone: What antigen it recognizes has not been identified. It has no much larger one-base neighbor in the sample; base qualities were not kept.

Each collaborating institution followed its own protocols to collect whole blood in K2EDTA tubes. Collaborator samples were shipped for TCRbeta analysis as frozen whole blood, isolated PBMCs, or DNA extracted from either sample type. From the cysteine up to the phenylalanine, the CDR3 has a length of 12 residues. The entry retains the CDR3 DNA only, 36 bases that are in frame from base 1. CDR1 and CDR2 are drawn from the germline V gene: MDHEN, SYDVKM. V is pared back by 6 bases and J by 4 bases, with 10 bases lying between the germline termini. The chain is made from TRBV28 and TRBJ2-7, with the D gene too uncertain to name. This clonotype originated in a man between 65 and 85 years old with acute or convalescent COVID-19. Sample: peripheral blood. The encoded CDR3 is CASSPRRYEQYF. The DNA sequence follows: TGTGCCAGCAGCCCTAGACGATACGAGCAGTACTTC.